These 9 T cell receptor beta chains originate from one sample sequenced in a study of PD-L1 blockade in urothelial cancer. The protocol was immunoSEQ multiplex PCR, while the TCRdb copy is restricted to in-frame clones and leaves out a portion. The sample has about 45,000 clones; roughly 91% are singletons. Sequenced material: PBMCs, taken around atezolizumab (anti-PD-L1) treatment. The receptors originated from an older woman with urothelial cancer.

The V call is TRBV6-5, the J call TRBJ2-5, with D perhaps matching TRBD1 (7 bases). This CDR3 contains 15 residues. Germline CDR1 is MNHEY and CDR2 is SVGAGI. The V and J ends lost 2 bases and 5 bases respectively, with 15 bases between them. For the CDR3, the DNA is TGTGCCAGCAGTTACGGGACACAGGGGAGGGAGACCCAGTACTTC. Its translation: CASSYGTQGRETQYF.

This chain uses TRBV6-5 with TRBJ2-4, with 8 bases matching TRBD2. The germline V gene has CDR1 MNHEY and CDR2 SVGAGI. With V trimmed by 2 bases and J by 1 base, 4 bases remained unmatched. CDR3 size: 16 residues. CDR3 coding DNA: TGTGCCAGCAGTTACGAGCGGGAGTTGGCCAAAAACATTCAGTACTTC. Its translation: CASSYERELAKNIQYF.

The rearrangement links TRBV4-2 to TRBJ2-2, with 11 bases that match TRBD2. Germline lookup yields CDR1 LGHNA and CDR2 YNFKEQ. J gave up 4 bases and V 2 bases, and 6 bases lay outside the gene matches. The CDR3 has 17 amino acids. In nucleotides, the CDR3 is TGTGCCAGCAGCCAACCTGGTGGACTAGCGGGCACCGGGGAGCTGTTTTTT. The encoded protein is CASSQPGGLAGTGELFF.

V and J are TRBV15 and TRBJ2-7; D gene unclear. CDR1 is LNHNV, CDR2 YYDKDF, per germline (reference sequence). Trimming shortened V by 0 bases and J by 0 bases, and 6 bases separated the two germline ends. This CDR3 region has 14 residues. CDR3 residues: CATSREQSSYEQYF. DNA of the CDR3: TGTGCCACCAGCAGAGAACAGTCCTCCTACGAGCAGTACTTC.

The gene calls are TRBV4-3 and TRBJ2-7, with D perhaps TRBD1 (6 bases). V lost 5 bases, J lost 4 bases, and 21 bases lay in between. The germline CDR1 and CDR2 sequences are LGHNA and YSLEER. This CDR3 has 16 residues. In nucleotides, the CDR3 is TGCGCCAGCAGCGAAGCCCACAACCAGGGGCTTTACGAGCAGTACTTC. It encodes CASSEAHNQGLYEQYF.

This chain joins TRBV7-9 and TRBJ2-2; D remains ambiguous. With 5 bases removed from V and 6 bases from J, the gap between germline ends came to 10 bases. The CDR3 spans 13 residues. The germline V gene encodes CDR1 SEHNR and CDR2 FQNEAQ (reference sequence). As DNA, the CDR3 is TGTGCCAGCAGCGCTACCGTCGCCGGGGAGCTGTTTTTT. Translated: CASSATVAGELFF.

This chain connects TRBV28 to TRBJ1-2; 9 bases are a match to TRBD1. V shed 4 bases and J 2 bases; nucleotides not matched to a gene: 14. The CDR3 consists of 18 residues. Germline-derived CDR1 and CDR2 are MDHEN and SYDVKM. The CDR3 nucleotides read TGTGCCAGCAGTTCGTTCCTTGGACGGGACAGGGCAAACTATGGCTACACCTTC. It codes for CASSSFLGRDRANYGYTF.

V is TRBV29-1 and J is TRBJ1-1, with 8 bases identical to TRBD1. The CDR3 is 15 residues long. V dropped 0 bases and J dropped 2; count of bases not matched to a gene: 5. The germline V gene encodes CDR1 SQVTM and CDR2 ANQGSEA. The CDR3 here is CSVEDPQGANTEAFF. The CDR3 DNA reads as TGCAGCGTTGAAGATCCCCAGGGGGCTAACACTGAAGCTTTCTTT.

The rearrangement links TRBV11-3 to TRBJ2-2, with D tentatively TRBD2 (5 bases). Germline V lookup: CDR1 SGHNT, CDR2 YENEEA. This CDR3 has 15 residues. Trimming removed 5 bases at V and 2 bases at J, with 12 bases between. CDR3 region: CASSKLGRNTGELFF. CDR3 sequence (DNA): TGTGCCAGCAGCAAACTGGGGAGAAACACCGGGGAGCTGTTTTTT.